One and the same sample provided the 20 T cell receptor beta chains below, sequenced in a study of vaccination and CD4 T cells after COVID-19 (dated by TCRdb to between 2021 and 2022). The protocol used for the library was PCR. Sequencer: Illumina iSeq 100. At the Johns Hopkins FTIC core, DNA from the cultured CD4+ T cells underwent TCR sequencing with the Oncomine TCR Beta short-read assay. Clones were called with MiXCR by TCRdb after fastp trimmed the public reads at Q25, and only in-frame beta chains were retained. Duplicate CDR3 protein sequences are folded into a single record with the most common DNA and genes. Across this sample there are more than 20,000 distinct CDR3 sequences, with around two fifths seen only once. Clones ranked in the top ten supply 4.9% of the sample. The sample's time point, from its label and the paper: late sampling 161 to 241 days after vaccination in a few convalescent patients. Read against the paper, the sample's treatment or condition label means: roughly nine-day PBMC culture with coronavirus spike peptide pools or control peptides (ViraFEST assay).

No antigen is known for these receptors. This specimen was CD4+ T cells from blood, cultured in vitro, taken about 7 months after SARS-CoV-2 vaccination. Receptors were obtained from a human donor who had recovered from COVID-19.

There are a few counts of this clonotype. This chain links TRBV7-2 with TRBJ2-1; unclear D gene. Germline loops: CDR1 SGHTA, CDR2 FQGNSA. V was trimmed by 8 bases and J by 3 bases, leaving 11 bases between them. The CDR3 has 13 residues. The CDR3 DNA reads TGTGCCAGCGGGCCTAGAGGCTACAATGAGCAGTTCTTC. Translated, it gives CASGPRGYNEQFF.

The rearrangement uses TRBV18 and TRBJ2-5; 8 bases are a match to TRBD2. The CDR3 runs 16 residues. Germline V gives CDR1 KGHSH, CDR2 LQKENI. The ends lost 2 bases at V and 0 bases at J; junction bases unmatched: 5. CDR3 residues: CASSPRVAGYQETQYF. In nucleotides, the CDR3 is TGTGCCAGCTCACCAAGGGTAGCGGGATACCAAGAGACCCAGTACTTC.

This clonotype was seen only a few times. The rearrangement uses TRBV28 and TRBJ2-3; the match to TRBD2 covers 8 bases. The germline V gene has CDR1 MDHEN and CDR2 SYDVKM. CDR3 length equals 16 residues. Trimming at V came to 4 bases and at J to 0 bases, leaving 6 bases not matched to a gene. The CDR3 sequence is CASSWGAGGSTDTQYF. CDR3 in DNA: TGTGCCAGCAGTTGGGGTGCGGGAGGCAGCACAGATACGCAGTATTTT. Filled out from reference TRBV28 and TRBJ2-3, the complete variable domain reads DVKVTQSSRYLVKRTGEKVFLECVQDMDHENMFWYRQDPGLGLRLIYFSYDVKMKEKGDIPEGYSVSREKKERFSLILESASTNQTSMYLCASSWGAGGSTDTQYFGPGTRLTVL.

This clonotype appeared a few times. The J gene is TRBJ2-3, the V gene TRBV20-1, with D perhaps matching TRBD1 or TRBD2 (5 bases each). Between the trimmed V and J ends, which lost 3 bases and 2 bases, there was a span of 12 bases. Germline CDR1 DFQATT, CDR2 SNEGSKA (reference sequence). This CDR3 has 14 amino acids. The CDR3 nucleotides read TGCAGTGCTAGTGTCGGGACCGACACAGATACGCAGTATTTT. Residues: CSASVGTDTDTQYF.

This clonotype has just a few counts. One junction end disagrees with the germline gene, perhaps due to a read error. The chain carries TRBV20-1 and TRBJ2-1, with 10 bases aligning to TRBD2. CDR1 and CDR2 (germline): DFQATT, SNEGSKA (reference sequence). The length of the CDR3 is 15 residues. The CDR3 DNA follows: TGCAGTGCGAGAGTAGCGGGAGGATGGGTCAATGAGCAGTTCTTC. Its translation: CSARVAGGWVNEQFF.

V and J are TRBV7-4 and TRBJ2-7; 11 nucleotides agree with TRBD2. This CDR3 has 21 residues. V was clipped by 1 base and J by 0 bases; unmatched bases: 17. Germline-derived CDR1 and CDR2 are SGHVT and SQSDAQ. The CDR3 DNA sequence: TGTGCCAGCAGCTTAGACCCAGTGGTAGCGGGAGGGCTGACGATCTCCTACGAGCAGTACTTC. The encoded protein is CASSLDPVVAGGLTISYEQYF.

CDR3 nucleotide sequence: TGTGCCAGCAAGGAAGGTCCCGACGAGCAGTACTTC. Translating it yields CASKEGPDEQYF. The genes are TRBV6-1 and TRBJ2-7; no definite D call. Trimming cost V 7 bases and J 5 bases, with 12 bases left between them. The CDR3 is 12 amino acids. Germline assignment: CDR1 MNHNS and CDR2 SASEGT.

This clonotype was counted a few times. This chain connects TRBV7-8 to TRBJ2-2; 8 bases match TRBD1. The germline V gene has CDR1 SGHVS and CDR2 FQNEAQ. V trimming: 7 bases; J trimming: 5 bases; junction bases outside the gene matches: 15. The length of the CDR3 is 17 residues. CDR3: CASNLLRGTGGTGELFF. The CDR3 region has the DNA TGTGCCAGCAATCTACTCCGAGGGACAGGCGGGACCGGGGAGCTGTTTTTT.

The chain uses TRBV7-3 and TRBJ2-1; 12 bases match TRBD2. CDR3 length equals 15 residues. Germline CDR1 and CDR2: SGHTA and FQGTGA. J gave up 8 bases and V 2 bases, and 4 bases lay outside the gene matches. CDR3 residues: CASSLELAGGYEQFF. In DNA form, the CDR3 reads TGTGCCAGCAGCTTAGAACTAGCGGGAGGCTATGAGCAGTTCTTC.

On this clonotype itself: The junction departs from the called germline gene at one end, perhaps through a read error. This rearrangement joins TRBV7-7 to TRBJ2-3, with 9 bases lining up with TRBD2. Germline values: CDR1 SSHAT, CDR2 FNYEAQ (reference sequence). This CDR3 region has 18 residues. CDR3 in amino acids: CASSLGAGGPFSTDTQYF. CDR3 DNA sequence: TGTGCTAGCAGCTTAGGTGCGGGAGGGCCTTTTAGCACAGATACGCAGTATTTT.

J is TRBJ1-2 and V is TRBV20-1; D may be TRBD1 (5 bases). V dropped 6 bases and J dropped 7 bases, with 18 bases sitting between them. The germline gives CDR1 DFQATT, CDR2 SNEGSKA (reference sequence). This CDR3 has 13 residues. CDR3 nucleotide sequence: TGCAGTGCAAGGCCCTTAGGGAGGGGTGGCTACACCTTC. Its translation: CSARPLGRGGYTF.

The chain links TRBV18 to TRBJ2-7, with 9 bases that match TRBD2. The ends lost 3 bases at V and 0 bases at J; junction bases unmatched: 9. The CDR3 extends over 17 amino acids. The germline gives CDR1 KGHSH, CDR2 LQKENI. CDR3 residues: CASSPYTSGSTSYEQYF. The CDR3 DNA is TGTGCCAGCTCACCGTATACTAGCGGGTCCACCTCCTACGAGCAGTACTTC.

The rearrangement joins TRBV20-1 to TRBJ2-1, with D unresolved. The V and J ends lost 2 bases and 4 bases respectively, with 18 bases between them. The CDR3 loop spans 16 amino acids. Germline-derived CDR1 and CDR2 are DFQATT and SNEGSKA (reference sequence). The CDR3 nucleotides are TGCAGTGCTAGATTCCACGTCCCGACTGTGTACAATGAGCAGTTCTTC. Amino acids: CSARFHVPTVYNEQFF.

This clonotype was counted between two and nine times. V is TRBV7-2 and J is TRBJ2-1; unclear D gene. CDR3 length: 15 amino acids. V lost 0 bases, J lost 4 bases, and 10 bases lay in between. Germline loops: CDR1 SGHTA, CDR2 FQGNSA. The CDR3 is CASSLARNAYNEQFF. DNA for the CDR3: TGTGCCAGCAGCTTAGCGCGAAACGCGTACAATGAGCAGTTCTTC.

This chain uses TRBV7-9 with TRBJ2-2; the D gene is possibly TRBD1 (6 bases). This CDR3 contains 14 residues. V was cut by 1 base and J by 7 bases, with 10 bases left in between. Germline-derived CDR1 and CDR2 are SEHNR and FQNEAQ (reference sequence). CDR3 loop: CASSLGQANGELFF. CDR3 in DNA: TGTGCCAGCAGCTTAGGACAGGCCAACGGGGAGCTGTTTTTT.

The gene calls are TRBV24-1 and TRBJ1-1; D uncertain. This CDR3 is built from 12 residues. V was trimmed by 9 bases and J by 2 bases, leaving 9 bases between them. The germline V gene has CDR1 KGHDR and CDR2 SFDVKD. Here the CDR3 DNA reads TGTGCCACCCCAACAGAAAACACTGAAGCTTTCTTT. This encodes CATPTENTEAFF.

The chain employs TRBV20-1 and TRBJ1-2, with D possibly being TRBD1 (6 bases). Germline CDR1 reads DFQATT; CDR2 reads SNEGSKA (reference sequence). The V and J ends lost 7 bases and 8 bases respectively, with 17 bases between them. CDR3 length equals 12 residues. The CDR3 DNA reads as TGCAGTGGACCGACAGGCGCTGGGGGCTACACCTTC. It encodes CSGPTGAGGYTF.

Only a few counts were recorded for this clonotype. The chain has TRBV6-2 or TRBV6-3 and TRBJ1-5, with a weak D call TRBD1 (6 bases). There are 14 residues in the CDR3. Trimming removed 4 bases from V and 5 bases from J, with 12 bases in between. Germline CDR1 MNHEY, CDR2 SVGEGT. The CDR3 sequence: CASSSRDNYQPQHF. The CDR3 DNA is TGTGCCAGCAGTTCCCGGGACAACTATCAGCCCCAGCATTTT.

This clonotype has more than one count but fewer than ten. The chain employs TRBV6-2 or TRBV6-3 and TRBJ2-7; 7 bases line up with TRBD1. CDR1 and CDR2 (germline): MNHEY, SVGEGT. The CDR3 covers 14 residues. Trimming took 6 bases from V and 0 from J; bases not matched to a gene: 5. The CDR3 DNA follows: TGTGCCAGCAGGAAAACAGGGGACTCCTACGAGCAGTACTTC. Translated, it gives CASRKTGDSYEQYF.

V is TRBV1 and J is TRBJ1-2; the table's TRBD1 call for D was not verified on the DNA. TRBV1 is described as a pseudogene. The CDR3 covers 17 residues. CDR3 sequence reads: CTSSQYYLGTPNYGYTF. In DNA, the CDR3 is TGCACCAGCAGCCAATATTACCTCGGGACGCCCAACTATGGCTACACCTTC.